This T cell receptor beta chain was sequenced during a study of immune heterogeneity within non-small cell lung tumors. Template was bulk tumor genomic DNA, around 620 ng per sample. Doctors removed several biopsies from each primary tumor during surgery, keeping them far apart. Enrolled patients presented with newly diagnosed, previously untreated non-small cell lung cancer and underwent curative surgery. Donors comprised surgical patients with newly diagnosed non-small cell lung cancer, operated on with curative intent. Amplification of TCR beta CDR3 was performed by multiplex PCR with 32 V and 13 J primers. TCRdb reprocessed the multiplex PCR reads via MiXCR and lists one record per CDR3 protein. The table has approximately 3,200 distinct CDR3 sequences, 52% seen once. In regard to this clonotype: This may arise from a read error, as a much more abundant clone is one base away.

The CDR3 contains 14 residues. Per the germline V gene, CDR1 is SGHTA and CDR2 is FQGTGA. This chain uses TRBV7-3 with TRBJ2-1; TRBD2 matches 16 bases. The sequence was collected from a man aged 60 to 69 with non-small cell lung cancer. The sample taken for sequencing was lung tumor tissue. The CDR3 DNA reads TGTGCCAGCAGGTCCGGGACTAGCGGGAGGGAGCATTTCTTC. Its translation is CASRSGTSGREHFF.